The T cell receptor beta chain under discussion was sequenced for a study of neoadjuvant nivolumab and ipilimumab in lung cancer. Findings of the study overall: TCR clonality did not significantly correlate with pathologic tumor regression.

The method was immunoSEQ multiplex PCR; TCRdb's version includes in-frame clones alone and lacks a portion of them. The profile shows 17,000 or so clones, 76% of them singletons. The V gene's germline CDR1 is SGHAT and CDR2 FQDESV (reference sequence). This CDR3 contains 14 residues. V gave up 5 bases and J gave up 5 bases; unmatched junction bases: 8. Concerning this clone: Antigen specificity is unknown.

The gene calls are TRBV11-1 and TRBJ1-1, with TRBD1 matching over 7 bases. Here the sequenced sample was tumor tissue, taken after neoadjuvant nivolumab, alone or with ipilimumab, at or shortly before surgery. The receptor was isolated from an adult with non-small cell lung cancer. The CDR3 protein is CASSLDRDGTEAFF. The CDR3 coding sequence is TGTGCCAGCAGCCTCGACAGGGACGGGACTGAAGCTTTCTTT.